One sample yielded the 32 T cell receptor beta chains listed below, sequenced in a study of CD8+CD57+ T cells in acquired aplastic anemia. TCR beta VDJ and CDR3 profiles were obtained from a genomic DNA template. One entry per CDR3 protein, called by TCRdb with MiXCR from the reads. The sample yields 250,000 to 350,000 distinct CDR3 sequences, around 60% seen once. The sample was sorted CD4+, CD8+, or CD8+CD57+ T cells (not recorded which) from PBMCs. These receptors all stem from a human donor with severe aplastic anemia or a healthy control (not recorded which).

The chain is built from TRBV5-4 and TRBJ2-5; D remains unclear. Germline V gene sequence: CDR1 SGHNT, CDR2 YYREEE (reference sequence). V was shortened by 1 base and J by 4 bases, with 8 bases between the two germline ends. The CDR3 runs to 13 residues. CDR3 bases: TGTGCCAGCAGCTTGTCCCTGGGAGAGACCCAGTACTTC. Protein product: CASSLSLGETQYF.

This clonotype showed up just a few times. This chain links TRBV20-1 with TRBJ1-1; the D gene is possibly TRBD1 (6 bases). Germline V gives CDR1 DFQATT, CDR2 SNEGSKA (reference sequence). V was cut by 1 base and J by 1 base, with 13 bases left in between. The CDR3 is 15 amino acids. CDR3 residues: CSARVWQGTNTEAFF. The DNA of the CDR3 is TGCAGTGCTAGAGTTTGGCAGGGGACGAACACTGAAGCTTTCTTT.

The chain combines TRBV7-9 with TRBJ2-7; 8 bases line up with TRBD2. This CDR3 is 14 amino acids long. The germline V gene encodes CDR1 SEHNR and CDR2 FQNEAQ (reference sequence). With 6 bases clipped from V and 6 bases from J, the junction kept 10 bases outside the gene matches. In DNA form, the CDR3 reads TGTGCCAGCAGTCAGGGGAGCGGGAGCGGCGAGCAGTACTTC. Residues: CASSQGSGSGEQYF.

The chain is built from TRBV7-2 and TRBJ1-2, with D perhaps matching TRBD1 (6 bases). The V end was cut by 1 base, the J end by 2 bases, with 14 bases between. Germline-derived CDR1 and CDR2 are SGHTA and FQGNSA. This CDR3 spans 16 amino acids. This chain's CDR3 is CASSLGWGQGNYGYTF. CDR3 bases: TGTGCCAGCAGCTTAGGTTGGGGGCAGGGCAACTATGGCTACACCTTC.

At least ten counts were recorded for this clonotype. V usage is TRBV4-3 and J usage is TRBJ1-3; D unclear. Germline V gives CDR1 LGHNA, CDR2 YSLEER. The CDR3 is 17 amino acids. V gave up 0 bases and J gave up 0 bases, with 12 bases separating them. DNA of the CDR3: TGCGCCAGCAGCCAAGATCTGGGGTGGGGCTCTGGAAACACCATATATTTT. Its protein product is CASSQDLGWGSGNTIYF.

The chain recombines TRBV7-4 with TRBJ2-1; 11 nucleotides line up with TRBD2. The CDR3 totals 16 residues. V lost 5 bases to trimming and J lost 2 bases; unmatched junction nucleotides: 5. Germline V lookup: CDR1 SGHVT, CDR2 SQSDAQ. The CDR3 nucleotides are TGTGCCAGCAGCCCAGCTAGCGGGAGGACCTACAATGAGCAGTTCTTC. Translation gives CASSPASGRTYNEQFF. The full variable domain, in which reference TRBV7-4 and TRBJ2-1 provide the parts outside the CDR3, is GAGVSQSPRYKVAKRGRDVALRCDSISGHVTLYWYRQTLGQGSEVLTYSQSDAQRDKSGRPSGRFSAERPERSVSTLKIQRTEQGDSAVYLCASSPASGRTYNEQFFGPGTRLTVL.

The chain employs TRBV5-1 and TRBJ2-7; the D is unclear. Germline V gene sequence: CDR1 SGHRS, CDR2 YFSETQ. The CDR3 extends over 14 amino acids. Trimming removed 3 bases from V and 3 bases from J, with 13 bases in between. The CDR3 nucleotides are TGCGCCAGCAGCTATCCGGGCCGGAACTACGAGCAGTACTTC. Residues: CASSYPGRNYEQYF.

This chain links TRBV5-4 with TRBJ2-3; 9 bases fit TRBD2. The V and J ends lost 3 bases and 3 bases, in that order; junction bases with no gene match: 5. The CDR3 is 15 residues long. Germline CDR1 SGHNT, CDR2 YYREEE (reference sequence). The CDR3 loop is CASSYLAGPTDTQYF. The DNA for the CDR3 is TGTGCCAGCAGCTACCTAGCGGGGCCAACAGATACGCAGTATTTT. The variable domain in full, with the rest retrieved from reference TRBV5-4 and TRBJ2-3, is ETGVTQSPTHLIKTRGQQVTLRCSSQSGHNTVSWYQQALGQGPQFIFQYYREEENGRGNFPPRFSGLQFPNYSSELNVNALELDDSALYLCASSYLAGPTDTQYFGPGTRLTVL.

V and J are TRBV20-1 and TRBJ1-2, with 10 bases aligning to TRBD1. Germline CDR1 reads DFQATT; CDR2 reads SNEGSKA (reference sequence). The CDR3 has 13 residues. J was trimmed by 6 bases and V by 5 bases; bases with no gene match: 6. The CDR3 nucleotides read TGCAGTGCTTGGCCGACAGGGGGCAATGGCTACACCTTC. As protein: CSAWPTGGNGYTF.

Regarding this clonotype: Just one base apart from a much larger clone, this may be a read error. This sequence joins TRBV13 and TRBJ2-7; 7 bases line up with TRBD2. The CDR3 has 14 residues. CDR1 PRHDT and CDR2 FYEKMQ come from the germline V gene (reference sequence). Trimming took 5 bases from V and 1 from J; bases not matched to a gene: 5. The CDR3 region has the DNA TGTGCCAGCAGCGTGGGACTAACGTCCTACGAGCAGTACTTC. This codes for CASSVGLTSYEQYF.

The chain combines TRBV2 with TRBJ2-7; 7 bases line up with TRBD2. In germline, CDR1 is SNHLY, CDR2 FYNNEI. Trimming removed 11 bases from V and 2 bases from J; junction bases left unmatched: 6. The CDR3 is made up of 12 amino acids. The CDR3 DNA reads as TGTGCCGGCGGGCTAGCGGCCTACGAGCAGTACTTC. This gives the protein CAGGLAAYEQYF.

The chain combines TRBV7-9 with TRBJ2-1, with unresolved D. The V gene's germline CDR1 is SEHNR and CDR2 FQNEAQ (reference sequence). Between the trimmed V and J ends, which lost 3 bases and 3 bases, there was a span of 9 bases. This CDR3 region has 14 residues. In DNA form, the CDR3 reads TGTGCCAGCAGCTTGAAAGGCGGCTACAATGAGCAGTTCTTC. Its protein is CASSLKGGYNEQFF.

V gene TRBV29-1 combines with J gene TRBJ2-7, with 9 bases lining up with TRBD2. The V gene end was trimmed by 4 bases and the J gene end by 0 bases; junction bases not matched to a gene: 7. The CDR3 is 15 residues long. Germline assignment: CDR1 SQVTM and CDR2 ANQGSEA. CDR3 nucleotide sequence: TGCAGCGTTGTGGTAAGCGGGAGGACCTCCTACGAGCAGTACTTC. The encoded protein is CSVVVSGRTSYEQYF.

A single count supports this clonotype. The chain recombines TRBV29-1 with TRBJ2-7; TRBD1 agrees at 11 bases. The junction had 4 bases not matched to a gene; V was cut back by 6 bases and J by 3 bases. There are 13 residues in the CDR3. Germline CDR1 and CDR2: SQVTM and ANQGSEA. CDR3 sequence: CSVRTGGFYEQYF. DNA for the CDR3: TGCAGCGTAAGGACAGGGGGCTTCTACGAGCAGTACTTC.

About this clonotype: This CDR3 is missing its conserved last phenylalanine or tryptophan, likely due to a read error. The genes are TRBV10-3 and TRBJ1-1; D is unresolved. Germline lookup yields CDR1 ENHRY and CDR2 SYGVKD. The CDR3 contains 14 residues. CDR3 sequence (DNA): TGTGCCATCAGTCCCCGGACGTTGAACGCTGAAGCTTTCTCT. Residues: CAISPRTLNAEAFS.

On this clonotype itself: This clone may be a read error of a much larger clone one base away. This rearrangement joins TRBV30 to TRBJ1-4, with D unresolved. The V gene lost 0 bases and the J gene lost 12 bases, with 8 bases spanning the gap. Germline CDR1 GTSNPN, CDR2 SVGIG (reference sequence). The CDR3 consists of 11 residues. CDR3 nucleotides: TGTGCCTGGAGTGTGAAGGAAGAACTGTTTTTT. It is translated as CAWSVKEELFF.

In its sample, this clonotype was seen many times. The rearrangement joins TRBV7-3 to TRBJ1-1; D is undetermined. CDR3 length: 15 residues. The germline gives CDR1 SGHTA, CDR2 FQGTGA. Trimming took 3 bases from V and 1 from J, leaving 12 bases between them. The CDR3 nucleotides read TGTGCCAGCAGCTTCCTGCCCGGGGAGAACACTGAAGCTTTCTTT. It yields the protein CASSFLPGENTEAFF.

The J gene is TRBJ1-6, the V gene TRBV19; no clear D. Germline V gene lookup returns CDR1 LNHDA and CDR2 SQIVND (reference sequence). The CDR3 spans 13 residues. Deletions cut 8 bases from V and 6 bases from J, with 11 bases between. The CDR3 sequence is CASWVWGNSPLHF. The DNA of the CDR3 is TGTGCCAGTTGGGTTTGGGGTAATTCACCCCTCCACTTT.

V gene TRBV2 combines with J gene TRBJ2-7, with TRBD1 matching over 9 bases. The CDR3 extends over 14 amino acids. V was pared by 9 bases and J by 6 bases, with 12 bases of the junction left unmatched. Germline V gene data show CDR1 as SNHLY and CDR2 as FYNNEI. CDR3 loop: CASLTGGDSREQYF. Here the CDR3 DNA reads TGTGCCAGTCTAACAGGGGGCGATTCCCGCGAGCAGTACTTC.

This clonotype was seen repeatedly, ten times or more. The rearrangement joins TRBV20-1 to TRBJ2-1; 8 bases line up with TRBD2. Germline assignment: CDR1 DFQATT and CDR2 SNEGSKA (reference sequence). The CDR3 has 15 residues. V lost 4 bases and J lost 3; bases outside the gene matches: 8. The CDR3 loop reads CSATHGGGFYNEQFF. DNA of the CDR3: TGCAGTGCTACCCACGGCGGGGGGTTCTACAATGAGCAGTTCTTC.

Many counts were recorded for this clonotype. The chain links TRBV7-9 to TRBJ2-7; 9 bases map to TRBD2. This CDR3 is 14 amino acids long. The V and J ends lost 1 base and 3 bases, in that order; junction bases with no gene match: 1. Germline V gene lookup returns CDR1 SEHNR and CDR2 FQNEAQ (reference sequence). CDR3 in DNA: TGTGCCAGCAGCTTAGGTAGCGGGGGCTACGAGCAGTACTTC. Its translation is CASSLGSGGYEQYF.

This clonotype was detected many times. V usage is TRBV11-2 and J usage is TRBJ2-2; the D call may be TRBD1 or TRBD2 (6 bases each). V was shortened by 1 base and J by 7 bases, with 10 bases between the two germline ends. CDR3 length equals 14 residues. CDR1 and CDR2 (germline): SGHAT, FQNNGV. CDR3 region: CASSLVEGVGELFF. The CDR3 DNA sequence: TGTGCCAGCAGCTTAGTGGAGGGGGTCGGGGAGCTGTTTTTT.

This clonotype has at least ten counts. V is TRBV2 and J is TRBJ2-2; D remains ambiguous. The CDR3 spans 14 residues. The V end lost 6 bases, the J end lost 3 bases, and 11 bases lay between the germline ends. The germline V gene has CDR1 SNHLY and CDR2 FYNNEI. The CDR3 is CASRNGQYTGELFF. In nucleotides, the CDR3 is TGTGCCAGCAGGAATGGCCAGTACACCGGGGAGCTGTTTTTT.

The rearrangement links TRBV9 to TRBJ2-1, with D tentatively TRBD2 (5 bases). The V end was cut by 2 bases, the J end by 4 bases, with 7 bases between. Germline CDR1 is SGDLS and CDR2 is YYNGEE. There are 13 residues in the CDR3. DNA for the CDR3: TGTGCCAGCAGCGTGGGAGTGTACAATGAGCAGTTCTTC. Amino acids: CASSVGVYNEQFF.

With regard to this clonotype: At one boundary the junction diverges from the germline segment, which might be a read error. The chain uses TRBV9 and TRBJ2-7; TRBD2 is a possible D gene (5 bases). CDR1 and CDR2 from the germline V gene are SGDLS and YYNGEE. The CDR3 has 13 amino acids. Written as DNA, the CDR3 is TGTGCCAGTAGCGTTCTACTATCCTACGAGCAGTACTTC. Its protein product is CASSVLLSYEQYF.

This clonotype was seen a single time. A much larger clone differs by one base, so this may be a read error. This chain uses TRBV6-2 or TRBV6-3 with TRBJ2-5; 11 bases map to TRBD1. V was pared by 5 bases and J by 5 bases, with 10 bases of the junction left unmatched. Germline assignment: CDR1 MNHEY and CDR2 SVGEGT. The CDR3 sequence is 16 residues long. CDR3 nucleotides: TGTGCCAGCAGTGAACGGGACAGGGGGTTTAGGGAGACCCAGTACTTC. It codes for CASSERDRGFRETQYF.

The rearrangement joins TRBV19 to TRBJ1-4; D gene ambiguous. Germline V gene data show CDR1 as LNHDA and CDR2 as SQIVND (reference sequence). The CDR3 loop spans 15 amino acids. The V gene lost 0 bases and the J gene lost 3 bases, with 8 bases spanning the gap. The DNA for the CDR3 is TGTGCCAGTAGTATAGAAACAGTGGCTAATGAAAAACTGTTTTTT. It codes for CASSIETVANEKLFF.

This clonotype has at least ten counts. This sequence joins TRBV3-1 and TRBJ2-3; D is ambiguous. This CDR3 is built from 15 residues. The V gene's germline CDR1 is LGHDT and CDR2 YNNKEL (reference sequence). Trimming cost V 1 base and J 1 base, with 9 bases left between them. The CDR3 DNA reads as TGTGCCAGCAGCCAAGGGGGTGTCGGCACAGATACGCAGTATTTT. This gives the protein CASSQGGVGTDTQYF.

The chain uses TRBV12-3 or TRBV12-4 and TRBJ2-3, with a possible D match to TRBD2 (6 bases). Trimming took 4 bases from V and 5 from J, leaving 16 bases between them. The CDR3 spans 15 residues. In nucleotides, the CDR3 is TGTGCCAGCAGTTCTAGTCGAGGGCGGGGAGATACGCAGTATTTT. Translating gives CASSSSRGRGDTQYF.

For the CDR3, the DNA is TGTGCCAGCAGCTCATCGAACTACGAGCAGTACTTC. Protein product: CASSSSNYEQYF. The rearrangement joins TRBV5-6 to TRBJ2-7; D is undetermined. Trimming pared 3 bases from V and 3 bases from J, leaving 7 bases between. The CDR3 loop spans 12 amino acids. Germline assignment: CDR1 SGHDT and CDR2 YYEEEE.

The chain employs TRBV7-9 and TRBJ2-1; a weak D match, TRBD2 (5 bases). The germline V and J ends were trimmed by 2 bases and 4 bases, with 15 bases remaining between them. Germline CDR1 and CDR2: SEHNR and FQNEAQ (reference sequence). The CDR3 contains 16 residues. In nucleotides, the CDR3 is TGTGCCAGCAGCTTACGTTGGGAGATAGGGTACAATGAGCAGTTCTTC. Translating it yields CASSLRWEIGYNEQFF.

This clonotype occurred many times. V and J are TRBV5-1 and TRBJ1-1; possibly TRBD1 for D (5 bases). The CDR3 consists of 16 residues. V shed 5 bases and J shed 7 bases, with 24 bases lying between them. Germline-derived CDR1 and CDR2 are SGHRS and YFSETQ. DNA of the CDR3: TGCGCCAGCAGTTCGGTTGTCAGGGCGAAGCAGAGTGAAGCTTTCTTT. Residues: CASSSVVRAKQSEAFF. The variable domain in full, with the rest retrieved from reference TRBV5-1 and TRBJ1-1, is KAGVTQTPRYLIKTRGQQVTLSCSPISGHRSVSWYQQTPGQGLQFLFEYFSETQRNKGNFPGRFSGRQFSNSRSEMNVSTLELGDSALYLCASSSVVRAKQSEAFFGQGTRLTVV.